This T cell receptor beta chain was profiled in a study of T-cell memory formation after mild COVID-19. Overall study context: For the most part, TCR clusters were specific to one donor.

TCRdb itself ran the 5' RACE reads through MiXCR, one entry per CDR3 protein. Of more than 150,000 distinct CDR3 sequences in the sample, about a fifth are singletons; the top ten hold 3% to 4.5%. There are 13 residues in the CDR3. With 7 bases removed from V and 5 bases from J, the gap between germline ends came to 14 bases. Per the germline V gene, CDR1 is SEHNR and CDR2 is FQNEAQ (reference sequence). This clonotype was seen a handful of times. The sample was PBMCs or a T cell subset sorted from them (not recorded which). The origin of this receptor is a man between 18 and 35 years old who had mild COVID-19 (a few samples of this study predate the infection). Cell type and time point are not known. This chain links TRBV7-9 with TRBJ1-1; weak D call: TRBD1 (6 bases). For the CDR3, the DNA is TGTGCCAGCACCCAACAGGGAGGTACTGAAGCTTTCTTT. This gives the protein CASTQQGGTEAFF.